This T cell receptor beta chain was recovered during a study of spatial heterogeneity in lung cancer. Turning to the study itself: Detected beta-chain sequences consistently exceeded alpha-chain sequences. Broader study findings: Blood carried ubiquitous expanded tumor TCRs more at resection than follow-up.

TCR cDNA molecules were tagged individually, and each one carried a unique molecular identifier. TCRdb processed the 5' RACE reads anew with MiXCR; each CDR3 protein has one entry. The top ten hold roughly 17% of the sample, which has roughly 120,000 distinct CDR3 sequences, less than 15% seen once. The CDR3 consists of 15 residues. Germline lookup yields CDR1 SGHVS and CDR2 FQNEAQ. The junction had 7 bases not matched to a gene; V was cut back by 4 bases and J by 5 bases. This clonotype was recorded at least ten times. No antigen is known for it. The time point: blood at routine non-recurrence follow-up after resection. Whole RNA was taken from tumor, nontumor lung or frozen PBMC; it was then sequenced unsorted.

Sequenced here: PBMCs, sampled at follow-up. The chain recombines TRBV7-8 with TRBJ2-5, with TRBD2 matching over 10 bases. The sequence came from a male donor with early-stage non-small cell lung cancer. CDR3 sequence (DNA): TGTGCCAGCAGCTCCAGGGGACTAGCGATCGAGACCCAGTACTTC. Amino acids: CASSSRGLAIETQYF.